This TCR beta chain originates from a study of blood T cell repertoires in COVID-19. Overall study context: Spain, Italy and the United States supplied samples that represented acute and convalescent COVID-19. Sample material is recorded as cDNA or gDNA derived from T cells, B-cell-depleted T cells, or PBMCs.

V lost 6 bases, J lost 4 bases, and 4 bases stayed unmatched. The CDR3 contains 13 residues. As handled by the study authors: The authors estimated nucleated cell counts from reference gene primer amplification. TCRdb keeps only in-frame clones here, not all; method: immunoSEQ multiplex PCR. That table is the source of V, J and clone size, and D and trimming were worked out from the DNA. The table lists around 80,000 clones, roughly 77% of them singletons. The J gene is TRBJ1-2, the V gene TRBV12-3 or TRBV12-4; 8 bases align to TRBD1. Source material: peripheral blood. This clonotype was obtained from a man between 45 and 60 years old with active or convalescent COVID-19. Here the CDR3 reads CASRTGAGYGYTF. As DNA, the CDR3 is TGTGCCAGCAGGACAGGGGCCGGCTATGGCTACACCTTC.